Presented here are 32 T cell receptor beta chains from one specimen sequenced in a study of blood T cell repertoires in COVID-19. Profiled with immunoSEQ multiplex PCR; TCRdb holds only in-frame clones, not every one. The table has 240,000 or so clones, 88% seen once; the top ten hold 0.99%. Sequenced sample: peripheral blood. Receptors were obtained from a woman aged 40 to 50 who had recovered from COVID-19.

The genes are TRBV10-3 and TRBJ2-1, with TRBD2 identical over 13 bases. In germline, CDR1 is ENHRY, CDR2 SYGVKD. This CDR3 has 17 amino acids. Losses at the gene ends were 4 bases for V and 9 bases for J; bases not matched to a gene: 12. The CDR3 protein is CAISALQLAGGPSEQFF. CDR3 in DNA: TGTGCCATCAGTGCCCTCCAACTAGCGGGAGGGCCCAGTGAGCAGTTCTTC.

V gene TRBV11-1 combines with J gene TRBJ2-7, with 7 bases matching TRBD1. The germline CDR1 and CDR2 sequences are SGHAT and FQDESV (reference sequence). CDR3 length equals 11 residues. V lost 10 bases to trimming and J lost 5 bases; unmatched junction nucleotides: 5. CDR3 sequence reads: CATNQGDEQYV. The CDR3 bases are TGTGCCACCAACCAGGGGGACGAGCAGTACGTC.

This chain links TRBV10-1 with TRBJ2-3; TRBD2 matches 8 bases. The junction had 12 bases not matched to a gene; V was cut back by 1 base and J by 6 bases. CDR1 WNHNN and CDR2 SYGVQD come from the germline V gene (reference sequence). This CDR3 has 17 amino acids. CDR3 in amino acids: CASSEWGSGTPADTQYF. For the CDR3, the DNA is TGCGCCAGCAGTGAGTGGGGTAGCGGGACCCCCGCGGATACGCAGTATTTT.

V gene TRBV7-2 combines with J gene TRBJ2-1; 8 bases align to TRBD2. V trimming: 0 bases; J trimming: 9 bases; junction bases outside the gene matches: 7. Germline V gene data show CDR1 as SGHTA and CDR2 as FQGNSA. CDR3 length: 15 amino acids. CDR3 DNA sequence: TGTGCCAGCAGCTTAGCCGGGAGGGCCACAATTGAGCAGTTCTTC. Encoded protein: CASSLAGRATIEQFF.

This chain connects TRBV19 to TRBJ1-5; D is possibly TRBD1 (6 bases). The length of the CDR3 is 14 residues. In germline, CDR1 is LNHDA, CDR2 SQIVND (reference sequence). Trimming cost V 9 bases and J 4 bases, with 16 bases left between them. CDR3 in amino acids: CASRGPGENQPQHF. Written as DNA, the CDR3 is TGTGCCAGCAGGGGACCCGGGGAAAATCAGCCCCAGCATTTT.

The chain employs TRBV19 and TRBJ2-7; TRBD1 might be the D (6 bases). Germline V gives CDR1 LNHDA, CDR2 SQIVND (reference sequence). Trimming took off 9 bases at V and 1 base at J, with 13 bases between the two ends. The CDR3 loop spans 13 amino acids. CDR3 sequence reads: CASQTQGSYEQYF. CDR3 nucleotides: TGTGCCAGCCAAACCCAGGGGTCCTACGAGCAGTACTTC. Looking up the rest from reference TRBV19 and TRBJ2-7 gives the full variable domain: DGGITQSPKYLFRKEGQNVTLSCEQNLNHDAMYWYRQDPGQGLRLIYYSQIVNDFQKGDIAEGYSVSREKKESFPLTVTSAQKNPTAFYLCASQTQGSYEQYFGPGTRLTVT.

The V call is TRBV10-3, the J call TRBJ1-3; D might be TRBD1 (6 bases). This CDR3 has 13 residues. Germline-derived CDR1 and CDR2 are ENHRY and SYGVKD. The V end lost 10 bases, the J end lost 4 bases, and 14 bases lay between the germline ends. The CDR3 reads CATSGGLGNTIYF. For the CDR3, the DNA is TGTGCCACCTCCGGGGGGCTCGGAAACACCATATATTTT.

J is TRBJ2-3 and V is TRBV23-1; 10 positions match TRBD2. TRBV23-1 is assigned to the ORF class and has an uncertain function. J was trimmed by 2 bases and V by 8 bases; bases with no gene match: 7. The CDR3 is 15 residues long. This chain's CDR3 is CASRRGLAPTDTQYF. CDR3 coding DNA: TGCGCCAGCCGCCGGGGACTAGCGCCCACAGATACGCAGTATTTT.

This chain connects TRBV27 to TRBJ2-7; 9 bases match TRBD2. This CDR3 region has 14 residues. CDR1 is MNHEY and CDR2 is SMNVEV in the germline V gene (reference sequence). V dropped 2 bases and J dropped 5; count of bases not matched to a gene: 4. CDR3 sequence reads: CASSLGREGDEQYF. CDR3 DNA: TGTGCCAGCAGTTTAGGGCGGGAGGGGGACGAGCAGTACTTC.

This clone has just one count. This chain joins TRBV5-1 and TRBJ2-3, with a weak D call TRBD1 (5 bases). The CDR3 contains 14 residues. V was cut by 4 bases and J by 3 bases, with 12 bases left in between. From germline, CDR1 is SGHRS and CDR2 YFSETQ. The CDR3, as DNA: TGCGCCAGCAGCACGGACCAGGGTACAGATACGCAGTATTTT. This translates into CASSTDQGTDTQYF.

This sequence joins TRBV29-1 and TRBJ2-2; 12 bases are shared with TRBD2. The CDR3 is made up of 15 amino acids. Per the germline V gene, CDR1 is SQVTM and CDR2 is ANQGSEA. With V trimmed by 7 bases and J by 7 bases, 10 bases remained unmatched. This CDR3 reads CSGLTSGSGGGELFF. The CDR3 nucleotides are TGCAGCGGGCTGACTAGCGGGAGCGGTGGCGGGGAGCTGTTTTTT.

This chain uses TRBV30 with TRBJ2-6; 8 bases map to TRBD2. CDR1 and CDR2 (germline): GTSNPN, SVGIG (reference sequence). The CDR3 loop spans 15 amino acids. V lost 4 bases, J lost 3 bases, and 5 bases stayed unmatched. DNA of the CDR3: TGTGCCTGGAAGGCAGCGGGAGTTGGGGCCAACGTCCTGACTTTC. This encodes CAWKAAGVGANVLTF.

CDR3 DNA: TGTGCCAGCAGCTTAGCGCAGGGAGGACTGTTTTTT. The encoded protein is CASSLAQGGLFF. V usage is TRBV7-8 and J usage is TRBJ1-4; a possible D gene is TRBD1 (5 bases). The V gene lost 0 bases and the J gene lost 13 bases, with 9 bases spanning the gap. The CDR3 has 12 residues. CDR1 and CDR2 from the germline V gene are SGHVS and FQNEAQ. The entire variable domain, with the rest obtained from reference TRBV7-8 and TRBJ1-4, is as follows: GAGVSQSPRYKVAKRGQDVALRCDPISGHVSLFWYQQALGQGPEFLTYFQNEAQLDKSGLPSDRFFAERPEGSVSTLKIQRTQQEDSAVYLCASSLAQGGLFFGSGTQLSVL.

The V gene is TRBV5-1, the J gene TRBJ1-1, with TRBD1 identical over 7 bases. Looked up from germline, CDR1 is SGHRS and CDR2 is YFSETQ. V shed 3 bases, J shed 0 bases, and the junction held 2 bases outside the gene matches. The CDR3 has 14 amino acids. The CDR3 region is CASSWGQMNTEAFF. CDR3 DNA sequence: TGCGCCAGCAGCTGGGGACAGATGAACACTGAAGCTTTCTTT.

This clone was recorded once. The rearrangement uses TRBV3-1 (or the pseudogene TRBV3-2) and TRBJ2-7, with D perhaps matching TRBD2 (7 bases). In germline, CDR1 is LGHDT, CDR2 YNNKEL (reference sequence). The V end was cut by 4 bases, the J end by 3 bases, with 13 bases between. This CDR3 contains 14 residues. The CDR3 DNA sequence: TGTGCCAGCAGCCGGGGGGGGCAACGCTACGAGCAGTACTTC. This codes for CASSRGGQRYEQYF.

V is TRBV18 and J is TRBJ2-1, with TRBD2 matching over 9 bases. Germline loops: CDR1 KGHSH, CDR2 LQKENI. J gave up 9 bases and V 1 base, and 10 bases lay outside the gene matches. The CDR3 consists of 16 residues. The CDR3 coding sequence is TGTGCCAGCTCACCACGGGGTAGCGGGGGAAGGGGTGAGCAGTTCTTC. It codes for CASSPRGSGGRGEQFF.

The chain combines TRBV6-2 or TRBV6-3 with TRBJ2-7; 7 bases fit TRBD2. The J segment lost 6 bases and the V segment lost 6 bases, leaving 8 bases of the junction unmatched. Germline V gene sequence: CDR1 MNHEY, CDR2 SVGEGT. The CDR3 spans 13 residues. The CDR3 sequence is CASSSGMVGEQYF. CDR3 sequence (DNA): TGTGCCAGCAGCAGCGGGATGGTGGGCGAGCAGTACTTC.

This chain links TRBV9 with TRBJ2-7; perhaps TRBD2 as D (6 bases). CDR3 length equals 14 residues. CDR1 SGDLS and CDR2 YYNGEE come from the germline V gene. V dropped 0 bases and J dropped 2 bases, with 9 bases sitting between them. CDR3: CASSVGGTAYEQYF. The CDR3 DNA follows: TGTGCCAGCAGCGTAGGGGGGACTGCCTACGAGCAGTACTTC.

Here the CDR3 reads CASSPGGDYEQYF. Here the CDR3 DNA reads TGTGCCAGCAGCCCCGGGGGAGACTACGAGCAGTACTTC. V is TRBV4-2 and J is TRBJ2-7; a weak D match, TRBD2 (6 bases). The germline CDR1 and CDR2 sequences are LGHNA and YNFKEQ. The CDR3 is 13 amino acids. Trimming pared 4 bases from V and 3 bases from J, leaving 10 bases between.

The rearrangement joins TRBV9 to TRBJ1-1; possible D gene TRBD1, 5 bases. Germline CDR1 and CDR2: SGDLS and YYNGEE. CDR3 length: 15 amino acids. Deletions cut 1 base from V and 3 bases from J, with 13 bases between. CDR3 in amino acids: CASSVSQGGYTEAFF. CDR3 DNA sequence: TGTGCCAGCAGCGTATCCCAGGGTGGGTACACTGAAGCTTTCTTT.

In its sample, this clone was seen once. The chain employs TRBV5-6 and TRBJ1-5; D perhaps matches TRBD1 (5 bases). The V gene lost 4 bases and the J gene lost 5 bases, with 13 bases spanning the gap. The CDR3 consists of 14 residues. Per germline, CDR1 SGHDT and CDR2 YYEEEE. In nucleotides, the CDR3 is TGTGCCAGCAGCCCGGGGGGGGTGGATCAGCCCCAGCATTTT. Its translation is CASSPGGVDQPQHF.

This chain connects TRBV19 to TRBJ2-5; 8 bases are shared with TRBD2. With V trimmed by 3 bases and J by 0 bases, 3 bases remained unmatched. This CDR3 has 15 amino acids. Per germline, CDR1 LNHDA and CDR2 SQIVND (reference sequence). The CDR3 spells CASSMGGGYQETQYF. CDR3 in DNA: TGTGCCAGTAGTATGGGCGGGGGGTACCAAGAGACCCAGTACTTC. The full variable domain, rest sourced from reference TRBV19 and TRBJ2-5, is DGGITQSPKYLFRKEGQNVTLSCEQNLNHDAMYWYRQDPGQGLRLIYYSQIVNDFQKGDIAEGYSVSREKKESFPLTVTSAQKNPTAFYLCASSMGGGYQETQYFGPGTRLLVL.

The chain uses TRBV9 and TRBJ2-7; D not certain. Trimming took off 4 bases at V and 0 bases at J, with 5 bases between the two ends. Germline-derived CDR1 and CDR2 are SGDLS and YYNGEE. This CDR3 spans 12 amino acids. In DNA form, the CDR3 reads TGTGCCAGCAGCCGGAGCTCCTACGAGCAGTACTTC. It encodes CASSRSSYEQYF.

The rearrangement links TRBV18 to TRBJ2-5, with a tentative D call TRBD2 (5 bases). The length of the CDR3 is 15 residues. Trimming shortened V by 1 base and J by 5 bases, and 14 bases separated the two germline ends. The germline V gene encodes CDR1 KGHSH and CDR2 LQKENI. CDR3 nucleotides: TGTGCCAGCTCACCACTCCCCACTAGAACGGAGACCCAGTACTTC. It specifies CASSPLPTRTETQYF.

The chain joins TRBV4-2 to TRBJ2-3; D unresolved. Trimming shortened V by 0 bases and J by 5 bases, and 9 bases separated the two germline ends. CDR1 LGHNA and CDR2 YNFKEQ come from the germline V gene. The CDR3 is made up of 14 amino acids. The CDR3 protein is CASSQDRRRDTQYF. CDR3 bases: TGTGCCAGCAGCCAAGATCGTCGGAGAGATACGCAGTATTTT.

This clone was detected once. The chain carries TRBV19 and TRBJ2-1; 8 bases are shared with TRBD2. In germline, CDR1 is LNHDA, CDR2 SQIVND (reference sequence). With 3 bases clipped from V and 9 bases from J, the junction kept 10 bases outside the gene matches. The CDR3 is 15 residues long. The CDR3 DNA sequence: TGTGCCAGTAGTATGCCCCGGGGACTAGGAGGTGAGCAGTTCTTC. As protein: CASSMPRGLGGEQFF.

This chain connects TRBV27 to TRBJ1-2; 7 bases align to TRBD1. This CDR3 comprises 15 residues. Looked up from germline, CDR1 is MNHEY and CDR2 is SMNVEV (reference sequence). Trimming took 6 bases from V and 2 from J; bases not matched to a gene: 9. CDR3 in amino acids: CASRPRQGANYGYTF. CDR3 DNA sequence: TGTGCCAGCAGACCCCGACAGGGTGCCAACTATGGCTACACCTTC.

J is TRBJ1-6 and V is TRBV7-9; possibly TRBD1 for D (5 bases). CDR1 and CDR2 (germline): SEHNR, FQNEAQ (reference sequence). The germline V and J ends were trimmed by 2 bases and 9 bases, with 14 bases remaining between them. The CDR3 extends over 15 amino acids. CDR3 DNA: TGTGCCAGCAGCTTACTCGGCCCGGGGGTTTCACCCCTCCACTTT. Its translation is CASSLLGPGVSPLHF.

A few counts support this clone. The J gene is TRBJ2-1, the V gene TRBV5-6; 9 bases align to TRBD2. V shed 0 bases and J 9 bases; nucleotides not matched to a gene: 7. Germline values: CDR1 SGHDT, CDR2 YYEEEE. This CDR3 spans 15 amino acids. CDR3 residues: CASSLAGTSRSEQFF. The CDR3 DNA sequence: TGTGCCAGCAGCTTGGCCGGGACTAGCCGGAGTGAGCAGTTCTTC. Full variable domain (remainder filled in from reference TRBV5-6 and TRBJ2-1): DAGVTQSPTHLIKTRGQQVTLRCSPKSGHDTVSWYQQALGQGPQFIFQYYEEEERQRGNFPDRFSGHQFPNYSSELNVNALLLGDSALYLCASSLAGTSRSEQFFGPGTRLTVL.

The genes are TRBV4-3 and TRBJ1-2; tentative D call: TRBD1 (6 bases). Looked up from germline, CDR1 is LGHNA and CDR2 is YSLEER. V lost 3 bases to trimming and J lost 3 bases, with 8 bases between them. The CDR3 is made up of 13 amino acids. CDR3 protein: CASSQGADYGYTF. The CDR3 DNA reads TGCGCCAGCAGCCAGGGGGCGGACTATGGCTACACCTTC.

In regard to this clone: The same CDR3 also results from other DNA sequences found in this sample. V usage is TRBV18 and J usage is TRBJ2-5, with D possibly TRBD1 on 6 matching bases. This CDR3 region has 13 residues. V lost 3 bases, J lost 2 bases, and 7 bases lay in between. The germline gives CDR1 KGHSH, CDR2 LQKENI. CDR3 DNA sequence: TGTGCCAGCTCACCGGGGGCACAAGAGACCCAGTACTTC. Translating gives CASSPGAQETQYF.

The chain employs TRBV6-1 and TRBJ2-7, with D unclear. The CDR3 has 11 residues. Germline V gene data show CDR1 as MNHNS and CDR2 as SASEGT. Trimming cost V 1 base and J 9 bases, with 7 bases left between them. In DNA, the CDR3 is TGTGCCAGCAGTGAAGAGATAGTGCAGTACTTC. It is translated as CASSEEIVQYF.